The 3 T cell receptor beta chains below all came from one sample that was sequenced in a study of T cell responses to AZD1222 COVID-19 vaccine (dated by TCRdb to the early 2020s). The protocol used for the library was the immunoSEQ multiplex PCR assay. Imported from immuneACCESS, the table was reduced by TCRdb to in-frame sequences with V and J called. These copies leave out some clones; in studies compared against another copy, an unresolved V gene accounts for under half, and the cause of the remainder is not known. The sample records roughly 150,000 clones, around 89% of which are singletons. Roughly 2% of the sample goes to the ten largest clones. Per the publication, the time point label means: baseline before first vaccination. This specimen was peripheral blood, taken on day 0 of AZD1222 vaccination. The receptors originated from an adult in good health.

The CDR3 region has the DNA TGTGCCAGCAGTGAGACGGGACTGAACACCGGGGAGCTGTTTTTT. It encodes CASSETGLNTGELFF. The chain recombines TRBV2 with TRBJ2-2; D possibly corresponds to TRBD2 (6 bases). Trimming took off 3 bases at V and 1 base at J, with 9 bases between the two ends. The V gene's germline CDR1 is SNHLY and CDR2 FYNNEI. The CDR3 length is 15 residues.

This CDR3 is CASSLRQGVTGNTIYF. CDR3 nucleotide sequence: TGTGCCAGCAGCTTAAGACAGGGGGTTACTGGAAACACCATATATTTT. This chain uses TRBV7-2 with TRBJ1-3; 9 bases align to TRBD1. The germline CDR1 and CDR2 sequences are SGHTA and FQGNSA. The CDR3 contains 16 residues. The V gene end was trimmed by 2 bases and the J gene end by 2 bases; junction bases not matched to a gene: 4.

This chain joins TRBV9 and TRBJ2-3; D is perhaps TRBD1 (6 bases). Trimming took 4 bases from V and 2 from J, leaving 11 bases between them. The V gene's germline CDR1 is SGDLS and CDR2 YYNGEE. The CDR3 is 14 residues long. The CDR3 DNA sequence: TGTGCCAGCAGCATACAGGGAACCACAGATACGCAGTATTTT. Encoded protein: CASSIQGTTDTQYF.